This T cell receptor (beta chain) was documented in a study of beta chain features in type 1 diabetes. Study information: Sorted cells examined across all samples numbered 107,917,701. Study results and caveats: Fewer junction insertions and more nucleotide deletions appeared in type 1 diabetes patients. Across all four CD4+ subsets, people with type 1 diabetes showed modestly shorter TCRB CDR3s.

Comment on this clone: Its specificity is not known.

The CDR3 contains 15 residues. Losses at the gene ends were 8 bases for V and 5 bases for J; bases not matched to a gene: 11. In germline, CDR1 is SNHLY, CDR2 FYNNEI. Staining for CD45RO/CCR7/CD25/CD127/CD95/CD27 allowed sorting of CD4+ naive, central memory, regulatory and stem cell-like memory cells. All of the isolated RNA was reverse transcribed, so expressed TCRB transcripts were sequenced. Naive, central memory and regulatory T cell samples produced a mean of approximately 3.6 million reads. This table comes from immunoSEQ multiplex PCR, and its TCRdb copy is limited to in-frame clones, with some not included. The table shows 250,000 to 300,000 clones, with about 13% occurring only once.

The chain carries TRBV2 and TRBJ2-5, with TRBD1 matching 10 bases. The sequenced sample consisted of naive CD4+ T cells from blood. The receptor's source is a man aged 30 to 39 with type 1 diabetes. CDR3 region: CASLFPGTGAETQYF. The CDR3 nucleotides are TGTGCCAGCCTTTTCCCCGGGACAGGGGCTGAGACCCAGTACTTC.